The sequence of this T cell receptor beta chain was determined in a study of T cell responses to AZD1222 COVID-19 vaccine. Sequencing was performed with immunoSEQ multiplex PCR; in TCRdb, only in-frame clones are kept and a portion is missing. The data contain 87,000 or so clones, 90% of them singletons. As for this clone: The antigen is unknown.

The CDR3 runs to 14 residues. In germline, CDR1 is SGHDT, CDR2 YYEEEE. V was cut by 4 bases and J by 0 bases, with 10 bases left in between. Broader study findings: There were vaccine-associated CD4 TCRs across spike, dominant at 160-218 and 743-854. Donors were largely white British and mainly female; clonal diversity was possibly underestimated. Baseline serostatus was positive in only five to seven AZD1222 recipients. As reported, nearly half of all spike-specific TCRs target variant regions that are unmutated.

The sample was peripheral blood, taken on day 0 of AZD1222 vaccination. The chain couples TRBV5-6 to TRBJ1-2; D may be TRBD1 (5 bases). The source of this sequence is an adult in good health. This CDR3 reads CASSPRTTNYGYTF. The CDR3 DNA sequence: TGTGCCAGCAGCCCAAGGACAACTAACTATGGCTACACCTTC. Complete variable domain (other parts from reference TRBV5-6 and TRBJ1-2): DAGVTQSPTHLIKTRGQQVTLRCSPKSGHDTVSWYQQALGQGPQFIFQYYEEEERQRGNFPDRFSGHQFPNYSSELNVNALLLGDSALYLCASSPRTTNYGYTFGSGTRLTVV.